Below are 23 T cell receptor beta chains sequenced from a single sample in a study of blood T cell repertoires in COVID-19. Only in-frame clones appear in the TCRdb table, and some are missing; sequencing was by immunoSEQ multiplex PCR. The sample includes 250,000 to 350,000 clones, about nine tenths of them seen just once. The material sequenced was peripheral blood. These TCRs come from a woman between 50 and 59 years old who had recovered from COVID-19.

The CDR3 DNA is TGTGCCAGTAAGGGCAGGGCTAGCAATCAGCCCCAGCATTTT. Its protein is CASKGRASNQPQHF. The chain links TRBV19 to TRBJ1-5, with D possibly TRBD1 on 5 matching bases. Germline loops: CDR1 LNHDA, CDR2 SQIVND (reference sequence). Trimming left V 7 bases short and J 0 bases short, with 10 bases between. The CDR3 is 14 residues long.

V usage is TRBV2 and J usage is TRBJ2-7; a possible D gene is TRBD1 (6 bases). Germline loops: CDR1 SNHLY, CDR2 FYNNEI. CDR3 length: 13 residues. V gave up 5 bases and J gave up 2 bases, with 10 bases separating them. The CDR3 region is CASSSTGPYEQYF. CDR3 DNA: TGTGCCAGCAGTTCGACAGGCCCCTACGAGCAGTACTTC.

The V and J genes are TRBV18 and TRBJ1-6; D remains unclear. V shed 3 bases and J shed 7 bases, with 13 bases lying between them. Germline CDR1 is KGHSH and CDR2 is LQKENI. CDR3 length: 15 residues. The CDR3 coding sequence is TGTGCCAGCTCACCTGCGGACCGGAGGAATTCACCCCTCCACTTT. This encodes CASSPADRRNSPLHF.

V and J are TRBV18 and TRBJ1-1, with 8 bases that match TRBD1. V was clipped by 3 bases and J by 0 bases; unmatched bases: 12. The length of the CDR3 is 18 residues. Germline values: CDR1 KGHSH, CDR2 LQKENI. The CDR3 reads CASSPRGQGAQMNTEAFF. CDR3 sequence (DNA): TGTGCCAGCTCACCCCGAGGGCAGGGGGCTCAAATGAACACTGAAGCTTTCTTT. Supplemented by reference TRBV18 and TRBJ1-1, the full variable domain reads NAGVMQNPRHLVRRRGQEARLRCSPMKGHSHVYWYRQLPEEGLKFMVYLQKENIIDESGMPKERFSAEFPKEGPSILRIQQVVRGDSAAYFCASSPRGQGAQMNTEAFFGQGTRLTVV.

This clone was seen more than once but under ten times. Written as DNA, the CDR3 is TGTGCCAGCAGCTCTACTAGCGCAAACACCGGGGAGCTGTTTTTT. It translates to CASSSTSANTGELFF. V usage is TRBV7-8 and J usage is TRBJ2-2; 7 bases agree with TRBD2. CDR1 and CDR2 (germline): SGHVS, FQNEAQ. The CDR3 has 15 residues. Losses at the gene ends were 4 bases for V and 2 bases for J; bases not matched to a gene: 4.

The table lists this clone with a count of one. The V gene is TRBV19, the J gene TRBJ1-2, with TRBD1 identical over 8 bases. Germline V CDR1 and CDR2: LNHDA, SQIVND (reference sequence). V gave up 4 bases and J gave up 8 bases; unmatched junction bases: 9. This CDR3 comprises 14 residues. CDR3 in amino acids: CASSKGGQGGGYTF. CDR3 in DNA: TGTGCCAGTAGTAAGGGAGGACAGGGAGGAGGCTACACCTTC.

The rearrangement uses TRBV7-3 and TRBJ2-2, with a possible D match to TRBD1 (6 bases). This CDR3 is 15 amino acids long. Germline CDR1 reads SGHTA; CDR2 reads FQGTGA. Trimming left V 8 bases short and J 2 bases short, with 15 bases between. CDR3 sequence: CASHPRGTNTGELFF. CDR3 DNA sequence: TGTGCCAGCCACCCTAGGGGGACCAACACCGGGGAGCTGTTTTTT.

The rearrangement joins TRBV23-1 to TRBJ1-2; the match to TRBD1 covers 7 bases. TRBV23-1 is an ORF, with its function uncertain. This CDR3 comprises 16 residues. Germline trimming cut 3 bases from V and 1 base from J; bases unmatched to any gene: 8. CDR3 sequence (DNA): TGCGCCAGCAGTCATCTCGTACAGGGGTTTAACTATGGCTACACCTTC. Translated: CASSHLVQGFNYGYTF.

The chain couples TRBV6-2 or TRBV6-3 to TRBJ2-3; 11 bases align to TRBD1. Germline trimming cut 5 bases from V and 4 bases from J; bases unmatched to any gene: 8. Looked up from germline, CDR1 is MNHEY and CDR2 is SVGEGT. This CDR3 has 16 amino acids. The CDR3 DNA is TGTGCCAGCAGTCTTTTTCGGGACAGGGGGGCAGATACGCAGTATTTT. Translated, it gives CASSLFRDRGADTQYF.

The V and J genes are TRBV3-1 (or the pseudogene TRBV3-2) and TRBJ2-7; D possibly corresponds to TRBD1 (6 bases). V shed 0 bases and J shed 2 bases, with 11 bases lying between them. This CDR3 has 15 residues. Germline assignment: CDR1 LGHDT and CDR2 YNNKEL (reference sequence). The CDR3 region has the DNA TGTGCCAGCAGCCAAGATCCGGGACAAGCCTACGAGCAGTACTTC. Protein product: CASSQDPGQAYEQYF.

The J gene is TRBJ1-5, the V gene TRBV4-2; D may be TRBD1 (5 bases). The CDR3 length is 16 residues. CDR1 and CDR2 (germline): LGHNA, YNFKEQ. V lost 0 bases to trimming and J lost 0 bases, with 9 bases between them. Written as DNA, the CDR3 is TGTGCCAGCAGCCAAGACTGGGGCAGTAGCAATCAGCCCCAGCATTTT. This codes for CASSQDWGSSNQPQHF.

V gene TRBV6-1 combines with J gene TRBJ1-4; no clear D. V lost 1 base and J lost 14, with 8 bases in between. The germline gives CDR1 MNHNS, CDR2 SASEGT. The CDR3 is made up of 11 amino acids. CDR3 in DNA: TGTGCCAGCAGTGAAGGCAGAATGCTGTTTTTT. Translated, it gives CASSEGRMLFF.

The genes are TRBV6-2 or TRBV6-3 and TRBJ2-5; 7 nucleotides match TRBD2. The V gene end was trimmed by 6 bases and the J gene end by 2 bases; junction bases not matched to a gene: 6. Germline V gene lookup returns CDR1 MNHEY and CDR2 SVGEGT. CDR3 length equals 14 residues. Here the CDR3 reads CASSRRGEQETQYF. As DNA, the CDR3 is TGTGCCAGCAGCCGCCGGGGGGAACAAGAGACCCAGTACTTC.

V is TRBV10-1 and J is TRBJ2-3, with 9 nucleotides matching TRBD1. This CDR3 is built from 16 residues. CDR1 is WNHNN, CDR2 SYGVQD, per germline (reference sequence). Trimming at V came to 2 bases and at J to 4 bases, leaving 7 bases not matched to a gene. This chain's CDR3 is CASSEDRTGEPDTQYF. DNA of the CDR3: TGCGCCAGCAGTGAGGATAGGACAGGGGAACCAGATACGCAGTATTTT.

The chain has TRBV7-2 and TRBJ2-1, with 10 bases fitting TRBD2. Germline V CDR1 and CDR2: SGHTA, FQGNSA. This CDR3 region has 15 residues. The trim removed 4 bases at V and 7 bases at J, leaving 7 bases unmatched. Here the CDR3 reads CASSSSGRAKNEQFF. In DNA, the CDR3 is TGTGCCAGCAGCTCGAGCGGGAGGGCCAAGAATGAGCAGTTCTTC.

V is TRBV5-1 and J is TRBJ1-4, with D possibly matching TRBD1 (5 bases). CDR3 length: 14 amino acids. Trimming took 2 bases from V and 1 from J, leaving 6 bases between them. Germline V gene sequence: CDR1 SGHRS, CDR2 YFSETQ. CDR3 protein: CASSFGGTNEKLFF. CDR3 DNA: TGCGCCAGCAGCTTCGGGGGAACTAATGAAAAACTGTTTTTT.

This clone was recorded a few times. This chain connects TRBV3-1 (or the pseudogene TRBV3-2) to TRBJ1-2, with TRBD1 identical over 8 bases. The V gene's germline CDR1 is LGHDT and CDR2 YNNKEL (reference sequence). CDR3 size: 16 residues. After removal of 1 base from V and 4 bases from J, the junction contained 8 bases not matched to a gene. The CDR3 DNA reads TGTGCCAGCAGCCAAGGGACAGGGCTAACTTCCTATGGCTACACCTTC. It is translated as CASSQGTGLTSYGYTF.

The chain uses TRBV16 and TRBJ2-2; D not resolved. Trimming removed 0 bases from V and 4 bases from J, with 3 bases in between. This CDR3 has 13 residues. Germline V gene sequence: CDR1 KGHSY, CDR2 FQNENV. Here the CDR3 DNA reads TGTGCCAGCAGCCAATCGAGCACCGGGGAGCTGTTTTTT. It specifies CASSQSSTGELFF.

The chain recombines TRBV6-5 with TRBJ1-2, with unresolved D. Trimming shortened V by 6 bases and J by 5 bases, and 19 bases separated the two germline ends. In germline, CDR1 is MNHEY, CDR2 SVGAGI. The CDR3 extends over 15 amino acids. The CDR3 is CASSNLAEGIYGYTF. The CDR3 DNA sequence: TGTGCCAGCAGCAACCTCGCGGAGGGCATATATGGCTACACCTTC.

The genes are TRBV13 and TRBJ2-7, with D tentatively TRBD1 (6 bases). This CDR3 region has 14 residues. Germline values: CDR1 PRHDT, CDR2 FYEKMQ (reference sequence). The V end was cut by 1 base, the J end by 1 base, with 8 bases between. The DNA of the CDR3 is TGTGCCAGCAGCTTAGTTGGACAGTCCTACGAGCAGTACTTC. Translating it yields CASSLVGQSYEQYF. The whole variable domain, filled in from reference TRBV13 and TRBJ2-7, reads AAGVIQSPRHLIKEKRETATLKCYPIPRHDTVYWYQQGPGQDPQFLISFYEKMQSDKGSIPDRFSAQQFSDYHSELNMSSLELGDSALYFCASSLVGQSYEQYFGPGTRLTVT.

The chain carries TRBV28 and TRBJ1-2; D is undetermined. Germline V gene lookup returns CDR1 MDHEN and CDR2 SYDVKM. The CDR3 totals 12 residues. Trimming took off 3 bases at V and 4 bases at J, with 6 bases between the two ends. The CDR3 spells CASSFLSYGYTF. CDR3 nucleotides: TGTGCCAGCAGTTTTCTTAGCTATGGCTACACCTTC.

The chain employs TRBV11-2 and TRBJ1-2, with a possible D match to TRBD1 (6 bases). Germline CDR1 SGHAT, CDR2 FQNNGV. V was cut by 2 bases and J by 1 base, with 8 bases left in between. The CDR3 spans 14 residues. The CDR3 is CASSLTGFNYGYTF. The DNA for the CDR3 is TGTGCCAGCAGCTTAACAGGGTTTAACTATGGCTACACCTTC.

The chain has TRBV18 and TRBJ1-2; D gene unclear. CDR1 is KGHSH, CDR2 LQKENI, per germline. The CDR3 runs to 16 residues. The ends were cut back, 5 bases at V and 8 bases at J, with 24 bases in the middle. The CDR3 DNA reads TGTGCCAGCTCAAGGTCAAATGGGCAGGCCGAGTTCGGCTACACCTTC. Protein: CASSRSNGQAEFGYTF.